The rows below give T cell receptor beta chains drawn from one sample of a study of CD8 T cells in Susac syndrome. In TCRdb, the immunoSEQ multiplex PCR reads were re-called with MiXCR into one record per CDR3 protein. The sample has some 170,000 distinct CDR3 sequences, about 94% seen once. Sample: CD4+ T cells from PBMCs. The receptors were sampled from a human donor in good health. CDR3s include the opening cysteine and the closing phenylalanine or tryptophan. The D gene is left open where the match is weak. Not every row has a clone size; where given, it reads once, few, many or a size class.

TRBJ2-7,.,TRBV12-3/TRBV12-4,.,CASSYVGEQYF,TGTGCCAGCAGTTACGTAGGGGAGCAGTACTTC
TRBJ2-7,.,TRBV12-3/TRBV12-4,.,CASSSPDGFYEQYF,TGTGCCAGCAGTTCCCCGGACGGATTCTACGAGCAGTACTTC
TRBJ1-5,.,TRBV29-1,.,CSVGTAINQPQHF,TGCAGCGTTGGGACAGCGATAAATCAGCCCCAGCATTTT
TRBJ1-1,.,TRBV4-2,.,CASSQDWMNTEAFF,TGTGCCAGCAGCCAAGATTGGATGAACACTGAAGCTTTCTTT
TRBJ1-1,.,TRBV6-5,.,CASSTGSPEAFF,TGTGCCAGCAGTACAGGGTCTCCTGAAGCTTTCTTT
TRBJ1-1,.,TRBV19,.,CASKLNTEAFF,TGTGCCAGTAAACTGAACACTGAAGCTTTCTTT
TRBJ2-7,.,TRBV7-3,.,CASSVSEGREQYF,TGTGCCAGCAGCGTATCAGAGGGTCGGGAGCAGTACTTC
TRBJ1-6,once,TRBV6-5,.,CASRGESPLHF,TGTGCCAGCAGGGGAGAATCACCCCTCCACTTT
TRBJ2-6,.,TRBV18,.,CASSPVGIGANVLIF,.
TRBJ1-1,.,TRBV12-3/TRBV12-4,TRBD1,CASSYTTGYTEAFF,TGTGCCAGCTCATACACGACAGGGTACACTGAAGCTTTCTTT
TRBJ1-2,.,TRBV6-2/TRBV6-3,.,CASSYETKGGYTF,TGTGCCAGCAGTTACGAGACCAAGGGTGGCTACACCTTC
TRBJ2-6,once,TRBV7-9,TRBD1,CASSLQRQGAGANVLTF,TGTGCCAGCAGCCTCCAGAGACAGGGTGCTGGGGCCAACGTCCTGACTTTC
TRBJ2-5,.,TRBV7-2,TRBD2,CASSLGLAGGRETQYF,TGTGCCAGCAGCTTAGGGCTAGCGGGGGGGAGGGAGACCCAGTACTTC
TRBJ1-6,once,TRBV4-2,.,CASSQGDGYNSPLHF,TGTGCCAGCAGCCAGGGGGACGGCTATAATTCACCCCTCCACTTT
TRBJ2-2,.,TRBV7-2,TRBD1,CASSVTGVAGELFF,TGTGCCAGCAGCGTCACAGGGGTGGCCGGGGAGCTGTTTTTT
TRBJ1-5,.,TRBV23-1,.,CASSLVPAGKPQHF,TGCGCCAGCAGTCTGGTCCCAGCCGGGAAGCCCCAGCATTTT
TRBJ2-7,.,TRBV6-6,.,CASSDPIDPYYEQYF,TGTGCCAGCAGTGACCCCATCGACCCCTACTACGAGCAGTACTTC
TRBJ2-2,.,TRBV24-1,.,CATSTGPGELFF,TGTGCCACCAGTACCGGGCCCGGGGAGCTGTTTTTT
TRBJ1-1,.,TRBV6-6,.,CASSDGTSLGAFF,TGTGCCAGCAGTGACGGGACATCCCTGGGAGCTTTCTTT
TRBJ1-2,.,TRBV13,TRBD1,CASSFLRDRVNGYTF,TGTGCCAGCAGCTTCTTAAGGGACAGGGTAAATGGCTACACCTTC
TRBJ2-2,.,TRBV12-3/TRBV12-4,.,CASIPGGHGGELFF,TGTGCCAGCATTCCTGGGGGGCATGGCGGGGAGCTGTTTTTT
TRBJ1-5,.,TRBV9,.,CASSARTSFPGGNQPQHF,TGTGCCAGCAGCGCCCGGACCTCTTTCCCTGGAGGCAATCAGCCCCAGCATTTT
TRBJ2-7,.,TRBV18,.,CASSPPHDSYEQYF,TGTGCCAGCTCACCACCCCATGACTCCTACGAGCAGTACTTC
TRBJ2-1,.,TRBV23-1,.,CASSQSWHPSSYNEQFF,TGCGCCAGCAGTCAATCCTGGCACCCTTCTTCCTACAATGAGCAGTTCTTC
TRBJ1-1,once,TRBV29-1,.,CSVREGDTEAFF,TGCAGCGTTCGGGAGGGGGACACTGAAGCTTTCTTT
TRBJ2-7,.,TRBV29-1,.,CSVRERGQKSSYEQYF,TGCAGCGTCCGAGAACGGGGGCAGAAGTCCTCCTACGAGCAGTACTTC
TRBJ1-1,.,TRBV20-1,.,CSARVQAISGTEAFF,TGCAGTGCTAGGGTTCAGGCTATATCTGGGACTGAAGCTTTCTTT
TRBJ1-2,.,TRBV7-2,.,CASSSSQGRGGYTF,TGTGCCAGCAGCTCAAGCCAGGGGCGAGGGGGCTACACCTTC
TRBJ2-4,once,TRBV3-1,.,CASSRDIKNIQYF,TGTGCCAGCAGCCGGGACATAAAAAACATTCAGTACTTC
TRBJ1-6,.,TRBV6-5,.,CASSFSPDNSPLHF,TGTGCCAGCAGTTTTTCGCCGGATAATTCACCCCTCCACTTT
TRBJ2-7,.,TRBV6-1,.,CASGGAWMVEQYF,TGTGCCAGCGGCGGGGCCTGGATGGTCGAGCAGTACTTC
TRBJ1-1,.,TRBV20-1,.,CSAREDRPGTEAFF,TGCAGTGCTAGAGAGGACCGACCGGGGACTGAAGCTTTCTTT
TRBJ2-6,.,TRBV7-9,.,CASSDSWGLSGANVLTF,TGTGCCAGCAGCGATAGCTGGGGGCTCTCTGGGGCCAACGTCCTGACTTTC
TRBJ2-7,.,TRBV7-8,TRBD1,CASSLPDRGTHEQYF,TGTGCCAGCAGCTTACCGGACAGGGGTACCCACGAGCAGTACTTC
TRBJ2-3,.,TRBV24-1,.,CATSQGMGLTDTQYF,TGTGCCACCAGTCAGGGCATGGGGCTCACAGATACGCAGTATTTT
TRBJ2-3,.,TRBV29-1,.,CSCGEDTQYF,TGCAGCTGTGGGGAAGATACGCAGTATTTT
TRBJ1-1,.,TRBV2,.,CASSGVSALMNTEAFF,TGTGCCAGCAGTGGGGTGTCGGCGCTAATGAACACTGAAGCTTTCTTT
TRBJ2-2,.,TRBV5-1,.,CASSPSLNTGELFF,TGCGCCAGCAGCCCCAGCCTGAACACCGGGGAGCTGTTTTTT
TRBJ1-1,.,TRBV7-2,.,CASSVGGENTEAFF,TGTGCCAGCAGCGTGGGCGGTGAGAACACTGAAGCTTTCTTT
TRBJ1-1,.,TRBV7-3,.,CASSLSRQTEAFF,TGTGCCAGCAGCTTATCGCGCCAGACTGAAGCTTTCTTT
TRBJ2-5,.,TRBV6-5,.,CASSYSEGRETQYF,TGTGCCAGCAGTTACTCAGAGGGGAGGGAGACCCAGTACTTC
TRBJ2-1,.,TRBV24-1,.,CATSGLGGEQFF,TGTGCCACCAGTGGACTAGGCGGTGAGCAGTTCTTC
TRBJ1-1,.,TRBV29-1,TRBD1,CSVGGRTGAMNTEAFF,TGCAGCGTTGGGGGAAGGACAGGGGCTATGAACACTGAAGCTTTCTTT
TRBJ1-1,.,TRBV9,.,CASGNMNTEAFF,TGTGCCAGCGGGAACATGAACACTGAAGCTTTCTTT
TRBJ1-6,.,TRBV7-6,.,CASSLSLEGNSPLHF,TGTGCCAGCAGCTTAAGTTTGGAGGGGAATTCACCCCTCCACTTT
TRBJ1-5,.,TRBV24-1,.,CATSDPRDSNQPQHF,TGTGCCACCAGTGATCCCCGGGACAGCAATCAGCCCCAGCATTTT